What follows are 22 T cell receptor beta chains derived from one specimen sequenced in a study of CD8 T cells in Susac syndrome. When the RNA was reverse transcribed, random hexamers were used with an input of about 0.5 to 1 ug. A single record per CDR3 protein comes from TCRdb applying MiXCR to the immunoSEQ multiplex PCR reads. Of approximately 160,000 distinct CDR3 sequences in the sample, under 95% were seen once. The sample taken for sequencing was CD4+ T cells from PBMCs. The receptors originated from a human donor in good health.

The chain combines TRBV12-3 or TRBV12-4 with TRBJ1-1; TRBD1 matches 8 bases. The CDR3 sequence is 16 residues long. J was trimmed by 2 bases and V by 5 bases; bases with no gene match: 10. The CDR3 DNA is TGTGCCAGCAGTCCGACAGGGGTGGGCTTTAACACTGAAGCTTTCTTT. This codes for CASSPTGVGFNTEAFF.

The chain has TRBV30 and TRBJ1-2, with 9 bases that match TRBD1. This CDR3 contains 15 residues. From germline, CDR1 is GTSNPN and CDR2 SVGIG (reference sequence). With 2 bases clipped from V and 0 bases from J, the junction kept 4 bases outside the gene matches. CDR3 coding DNA: TGTGCCTGGAGTACCGGGACAGGGTCTAACTATGGCTACACCTTC. This codes for CAWSTGTGSNYGYTF. Using reference TRBV30 and TRBJ1-2 for the parts outside the CDR3, the full variable domain is SQTIHQWPATLVQPVGSPLSLECTVEGTSNPNLYWYRQAAGRGLQLLFYSVGIGQISSEVPQNLSASRPQDRQFILSSKKLLLSDSGFYLCAWSTGTGSNYGYTFGSGTRLTVV.

The chain carries TRBV5-4 and TRBJ2-3, with TRBD2 identical over 9 bases. Trimming at V came to 4 bases and at J to 3 bases, leaving 6 bases not matched to a gene. The germline V gene encodes CDR1 SGHNT and CDR2 YYREEE (reference sequence). The CDR3 spans 15 residues. The CDR3 loop is CASSVSGRRTDTQYF. CDR3 DNA sequence: TGTGCCAGCAGCGTTAGCGGGAGAAGAACAGATACGCAGTATTTT.

This clonotype has just one count. This chain joins TRBV27 and TRBJ2-5; 8 positions match TRBD1. CDR1 is MNHEY and CDR2 is SMNVEV in the germline V gene (reference sequence). Trimming removed 5 bases from V and 6 bases from J; junction bases left unmatched: 5. There are 13 residues in the CDR3. The CDR3 spells CASSTGQGKTQYF. The CDR3 DNA is TGTGCCAGCAGTACCGGACAGGGAAAGACCCAGTACTTC.

The rearrangement joins TRBV6-2 or TRBV6-3 to TRBJ2-7; unclear D gene. The CDR3 spans 12 residues. The V end was cut by 6 bases, the J end by 3 bases, with 9 bases between. Germline V gene sequence: CDR1 MNHEY, CDR2 SVGEGT. CDR3: CASSQIFYEQYF. The DNA of the CDR3 is TGTGCCAGCAGCCAGATTTTCTACGAGCAGTACTTC.

This clonotype was seen a single time. V gene TRBV6-5 combines with J gene TRBJ2-5; a weak D match, TRBD1 (6 bases). This CDR3 is 14 amino acids long. V lost 6 bases to trimming and J lost 5 bases, with 16 bases between them. Germline V gene lookup returns CDR1 MNHEY and CDR2 SVGAGI. The CDR3 is CASSRTGSAETQYF. DNA of the CDR3: TGTGCCAGCAGCCGAACAGGGTCTGCCGAGACCCAGTACTTC.

The V gene is TRBV6-2 or TRBV6-3, the J gene TRBJ1-5, with D perhaps TRBD1 (6 bases). CDR1 and CDR2 (germline): MNHEY, SVGEGT. V was shortened by 0 bases and J by 4 bases, with 10 bases between the two germline ends. CDR3 length: 15 amino acids. CDR3 DNA sequence: TGTGCCAGCAGTTACTCGACCAGGGGTAATCAGCCCCAGCATTTT. Its protein is CASSYSTRGNQPQHF.

V gene TRBV5-1 combines with J gene TRBJ1-1; 7 bases map to TRBD1. Germline CDR1 reads SGHRS; CDR2 reads YFSETQ. The CDR3 extends over 16 amino acids. Trimming took 0 bases from V and 4 from J; bases not matched to a gene: 9. CDR3 nucleotide sequence: TGCGCCAGCAGCTTGGTAGGACAGGTCGGGGGCACTGAAGCTTTCTTT. Translating gives CASSLVGQVGGTEAFF. Filled out from reference TRBV5-1 and TRBJ1-1, the complete variable domain reads KAGVTQTPRYLIKTRGQQVTLSCSPISGHRSVSWYQQTPGQGLQFLFEYFSETQRNKGNFPGRFSGRQFSNSRSEMNVSTLELGDSALYLCASSLVGQVGGTEAFFGQGTRLTVV.

The chain has TRBV20-1 and TRBJ2-2; D gene uncertain. CDR3 length equals 15 residues. Germline V CDR1 and CDR2: DFQATT, SNEGSKA (reference sequence). V shed 0 bases and J shed 1 base, with 9 bases lying between them. Here the CDR3 reads CSARDRRRNTGELFF. The CDR3, as DNA: TGCAGTGCTAGAGATCGTCGGAGGAACACCGGGGAGCTGTTTTTT.

The rearrangement uses TRBV7-9 and TRBJ2-7; TRBD1 aligns across 7 bases. CDR1 and CDR2 (germline): SEHNR, FQNEAQ (reference sequence). V dropped 0 bases and J dropped 0; count of bases not matched to a gene: 5. The CDR3 has 16 residues. The CDR3: CASSLADRVGSYEQYF. Written as DNA, the CDR3 is TGTGCCAGCAGCTTAGCCGACAGGGTAGGCTCCTACGAGCAGTACTTC.

The chain combines TRBV24-1 with TRBJ2-3, with D tentatively TRBD1 or TRBD2 (5 bases each). V was shortened by 9 bases and J by 7 bases, with 10 bases between the two germline ends. CDR1 is KGHDR, CDR2 SFDVKD, per germline. CDR3 length equals 11 residues. DNA of the CDR3: TGTGCCACCGGGACCACCTATACGCAGTATTTT. As protein: CATGTTYTQYF.

The V call is TRBV29-1, the J call TRBJ1-1; D is unclear. The length of the CDR3 is 13 residues. Germline assignment: CDR1 SQVTM and CDR2 ANQGSEA. Trimming stripped 3 bases from V and 1 base from J, with 9 bases between. CDR3 DNA sequence: TGCAGCGTTGACCTGGATCGGAACACTGAAGCTTTCTTT. The encoded protein is CSVDLDRNTEAFF. Complete variable domain (other parts from reference TRBV29-1 and TRBJ1-1): SAVISQKPSRDICQRGTSLTIQCQVDSQVTMMFWYRQQPGQSLTLIATANQGSEATYESGFVIDKFPISRPNLTFSTLTVSNMSPEDSSIYLCSVDLDRNTEAFFGQGTRLTVV.

V gene TRBV20-1 combines with J gene TRBJ2-1; perhaps TRBD2 as D (6 bases). The V and J ends lost 3 bases and 3 bases respectively, with 15 bases between them. Germline V gene lookup returns CDR1 DFQATT and CDR2 SNEGSKA (reference sequence). The CDR3 totals 15 residues. The CDR3 reads CSARGTSPGYNEQFF. CDR3 DNA: TGCAGTGCTAGGGGAACTAGCCCGGGCTACAATGAGCAGTTCTTC.

V is TRBV12-3 or TRBV12-4 and J is TRBJ2-1, with 9 bases aligning to TRBD1. The CDR3 spans 15 residues. V was clipped by 5 bases and J by 9 bases; unmatched bases: 11. CDR3 nucleotide sequence: TGTGCCAGCAGTGCCCTCCCAGGGACAGGGAGTGAGCAGTTCTTC. The encoded protein is CASSALPGTGSEQFF.

This clonotype was recorded once. The genes are TRBV11-2 and TRBJ2-4; tentatively, D is TRBD2 (6 bases). Germline CDR1 reads SGHAT; CDR2 reads FQNNGV. The CDR3 spans 18 residues. Trimming removed 4 bases at V and 1 base at J, with 20 bases between. The CDR3 here is CASSSRDSPREAKNIQYF. DNA of the CDR3: TGTGCCAGCAGCTCACGGGACTCCCCGAGGGAGGCCAAAAACATTCAGTACTTC.

A single count supports this clonotype. A read error may produce the germline difference seen at one junction end. The chain joins TRBV29-1 to TRBJ2-7; unclear D gene. The germline V gene has CDR1 SQVTM and CDR2 ANQGSEA. The CDR3 is 11 amino acids. This chain's CDR3 is CSVGQTYGQYF. The DNA for the CDR3 is TGCAGCGTTGGACAAACCTACGGGCAGTACTTC.

The rearrangement uses TRBV7-2 and TRBJ1-2; 8 bases align to TRBD1. The germline V gene encodes CDR1 SGHTA and CDR2 FQGNSA. The CDR3 sequence is 19 residues long. The V gene end was trimmed by 3 bases and the J gene end by 4 bases; junction bases not matched to a gene: 19. CDR3 DNA sequence: TGTGCCAGCAGCTTGGCTGGGGGAAGACAGGGGATAAACCGCTATGGCTACACCTTC. Its protein is CASSLAGGRQGINRYGYTF.

The V and J genes are TRBV10-3 and TRBJ2-3; 9 bases fit TRBD2. With V trimmed by 3 bases and J by 4 bases, 5 bases remained unmatched. CDR1 is ENHRY, CDR2 SYGVKD, per germline. The CDR3 has 15 amino acids. This chain's CDR3 is CAISDSGRGADTQYF. CDR3 bases: TGTGCCATCAGTGATAGCGGGAGAGGGGCAGATACGCAGTATTTT.

The rearrangement uses TRBV28 and TRBJ1-2, with no clear D. The V gene lost 6 bases and the J gene lost 5 bases, with 13 bases spanning the gap. This CDR3 has 13 amino acids. Germline V lookup: CDR1 MDHEN, CDR2 SYDVKM. CDR3 in amino acids: CASSPALRYGYTF. In DNA form, the CDR3 reads TGTGCCAGCAGCCCGGCCCTTCGGTATGGCTACACCTTC.

This chain links TRBV30 with TRBJ1-2, with a tentative D call TRBD1 (5 bases). V dropped 0 bases and J dropped 7 bases, with 9 bases sitting between them. The CDR3 consists of 12 residues. CDR1 GTSNPN and CDR2 SVGIG come from the germline V gene (reference sequence). In DNA form, the CDR3 reads TGTGCCTGGAGTGTACCGGGGGGTGGCTACACCTTC. Translating gives CAWSVPGGGYTF.

The genes are TRBV20-1 and TRBJ2-7; D possibly matches TRBD1 or TRBD2 (6 bases each). Germline loops: CDR1 DFQATT, CDR2 SNEGSKA (reference sequence). This CDR3 spans 14 amino acids. The V end lost 6 bases, the J end lost 5 bases, and 20 bases lay between the germline ends. CDR3: CSATKGEVSDEQYF. The CDR3 nucleotides are TGCAGTGCCACTAAGGGGGAGGTATCCGACGAGCAGTACTTC.

The chain has TRBV27 and TRBJ2-1, with 8 bases lining up with TRBD1. This CDR3 contains 15 residues. In germline, CDR1 is MNHEY, CDR2 SMNVEV (reference sequence). V lost 7 bases to trimming and J lost 4 bases; unmatched junction nucleotides: 9. The CDR3 nucleotides are TGTGCCAGCACCCCCGGGACAGGCCTATACAATGAGCAGTTCTTC. Amino acid sequence: CASTPGTGLYNEQFF.